This record looks at one T cell receptor (beta chain) sequence and its context. This sample is part of a study of cytomegalovirus exposure and HLA in healthy donors. TCRdb's table, derived via immunoSEQ multiplex PCR, lists solely in-frame clones and lacks some. The table lists some 72,000 clones, almost 97% of them singletons. Trimming removed 6 bases at V and 11 bases at J, with 14 bases between. Germline CDR1 SGHTS, CDR2 YDEGEE. The CDR3 loop spans 11 amino acids. This sequence originates from a man younger than 35 in good health and CMV-seropositive. The J gene is TRBJ1-1, the V gene TRBV5-8; D is undetermined. Sequencing used PBMCs. The CDR3 spells CASKQGRGAFF. As DNA, the CDR3 is TGTGCCAGCAAACAAGGGCGCGGGGCTTTCTTT.